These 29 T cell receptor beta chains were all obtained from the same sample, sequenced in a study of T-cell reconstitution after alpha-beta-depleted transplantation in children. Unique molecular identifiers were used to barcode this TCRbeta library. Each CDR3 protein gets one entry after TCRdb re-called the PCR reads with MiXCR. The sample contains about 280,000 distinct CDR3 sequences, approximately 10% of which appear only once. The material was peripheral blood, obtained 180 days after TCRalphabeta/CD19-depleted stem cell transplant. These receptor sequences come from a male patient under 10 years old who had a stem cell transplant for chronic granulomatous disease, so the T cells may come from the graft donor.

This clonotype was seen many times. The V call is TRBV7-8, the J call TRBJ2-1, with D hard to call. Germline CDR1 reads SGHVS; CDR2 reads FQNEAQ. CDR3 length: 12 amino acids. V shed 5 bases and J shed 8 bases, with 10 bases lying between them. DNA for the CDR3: TGTGCCAGCAGCCCAAAACACTATGAGCAGTTCTTC. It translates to CASSPKHYEQFF.

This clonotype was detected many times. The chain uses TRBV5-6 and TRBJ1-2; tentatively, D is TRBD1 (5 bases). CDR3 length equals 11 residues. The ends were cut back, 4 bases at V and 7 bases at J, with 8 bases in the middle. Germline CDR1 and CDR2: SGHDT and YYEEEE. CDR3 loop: CASSPGTGYTF. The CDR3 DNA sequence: TGTGCCAGCAGCCCAGGGACTGGCTACACCTTC.

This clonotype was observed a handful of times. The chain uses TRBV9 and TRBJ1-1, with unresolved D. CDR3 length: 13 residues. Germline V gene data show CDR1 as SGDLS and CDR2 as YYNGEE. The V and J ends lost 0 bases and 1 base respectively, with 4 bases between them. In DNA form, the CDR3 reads TGTGCCAGCAGCGTAGACCAGAACACTGAAGCTTTCTTT. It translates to CASSVDQNTEAFF.

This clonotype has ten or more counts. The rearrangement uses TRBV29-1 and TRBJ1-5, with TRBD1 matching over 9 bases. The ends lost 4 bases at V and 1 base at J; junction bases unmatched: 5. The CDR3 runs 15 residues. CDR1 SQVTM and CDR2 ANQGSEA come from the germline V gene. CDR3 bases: TGCAGCGTTGGGGACAGGGCGGAAAGCAATCAGCCCCAGCATTTT. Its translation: CSVGDRAESNQPQHF.

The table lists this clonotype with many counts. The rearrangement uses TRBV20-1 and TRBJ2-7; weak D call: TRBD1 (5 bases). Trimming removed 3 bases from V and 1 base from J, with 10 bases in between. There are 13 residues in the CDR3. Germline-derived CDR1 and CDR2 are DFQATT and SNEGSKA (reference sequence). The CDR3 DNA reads TGCAGTGCTAGTAGGGGAATTTCCTACGAGCAGTACTTC. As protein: CSASRGISYEQYF.

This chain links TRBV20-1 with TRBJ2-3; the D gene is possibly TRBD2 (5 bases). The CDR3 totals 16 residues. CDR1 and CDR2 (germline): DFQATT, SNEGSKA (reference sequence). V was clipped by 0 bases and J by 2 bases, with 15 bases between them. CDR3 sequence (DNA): TGCAGTGCTAGAGATACGGTAGCGCGACTCACAGATACGCAGTATTTT. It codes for CSARDTVARLTDTQYF.

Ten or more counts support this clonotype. The CDR3 DNA reads TGCGCCAGCAGTGAGTCGGGTAGGGGGTGGACCCAGTACTTC. It translates to CASSESGRGWTQYF. J is TRBJ2-5 and V is TRBV10-2, with D maybe TRBD1 (6 bases). CDR1 is WSHSY and CDR2 is SAAADI in the germline V gene. Trimming removed 0 bases at V and 7 bases at J, with 12 bases between. The CDR3 is 14 amino acids.

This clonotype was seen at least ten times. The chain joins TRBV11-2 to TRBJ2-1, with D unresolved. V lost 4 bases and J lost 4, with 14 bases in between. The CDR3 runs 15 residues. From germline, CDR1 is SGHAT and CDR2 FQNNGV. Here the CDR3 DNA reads TGTGCCAGCAGCTCGGGCGAGACCCTTTACAATGAGCAGTTCTTC. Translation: CASSSGETLYNEQFF. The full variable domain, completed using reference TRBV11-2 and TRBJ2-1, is EAGVAQSPRYKIIEKRQSVAFWCNPISGHATLYWYQQILGQGPKLLIQFQNNGVVDDSQLPKDRFSAERLKGVDSTLKIQPAKLEDSAVYLCASSSGETLYNEQFFGPGTRLTVL.

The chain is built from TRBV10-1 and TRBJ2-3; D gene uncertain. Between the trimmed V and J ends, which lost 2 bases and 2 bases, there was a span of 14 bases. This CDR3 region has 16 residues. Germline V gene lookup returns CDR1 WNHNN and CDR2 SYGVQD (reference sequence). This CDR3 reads CASSEGASTPTDTQYF. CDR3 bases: TGCGCCAGCAGTGAGGGCGCCAGCACCCCCACAGATACGCAGTATTTT.

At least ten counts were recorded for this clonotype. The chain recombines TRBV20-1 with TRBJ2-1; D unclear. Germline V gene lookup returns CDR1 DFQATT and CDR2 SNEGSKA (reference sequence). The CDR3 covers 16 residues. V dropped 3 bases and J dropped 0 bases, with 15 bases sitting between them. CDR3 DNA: TGCAGTGCTAGCGACTTCCTCCTCTTCTCCTACAATGAGCAGTTCTTC. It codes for CSASDFLLFSYNEQFF.

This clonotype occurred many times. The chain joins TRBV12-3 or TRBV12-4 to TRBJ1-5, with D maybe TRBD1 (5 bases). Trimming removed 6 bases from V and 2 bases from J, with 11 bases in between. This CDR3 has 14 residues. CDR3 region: CASSLGRGNQPQHF. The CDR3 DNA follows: TGTGCCAGCAGCCTCGGCAGGGGCAATCAGCCCCAGCATTTT.

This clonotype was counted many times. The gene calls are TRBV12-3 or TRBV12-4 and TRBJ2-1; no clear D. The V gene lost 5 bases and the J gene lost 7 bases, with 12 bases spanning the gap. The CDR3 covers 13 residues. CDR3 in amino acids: CASSPNVINEQFF. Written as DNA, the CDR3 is TGTGCCAGCAGTCCGAATGTTATTAATGAGCAGTTCTTC.

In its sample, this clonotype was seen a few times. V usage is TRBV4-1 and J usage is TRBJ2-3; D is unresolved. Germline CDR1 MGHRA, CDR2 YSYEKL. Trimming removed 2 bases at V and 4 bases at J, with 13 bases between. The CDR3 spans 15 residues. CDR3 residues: CASSQFPVVSDTQYF. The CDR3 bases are TGCGCCAGCAGCCAATTTCCCGTCGTGTCAGATACGCAGTATTTT.

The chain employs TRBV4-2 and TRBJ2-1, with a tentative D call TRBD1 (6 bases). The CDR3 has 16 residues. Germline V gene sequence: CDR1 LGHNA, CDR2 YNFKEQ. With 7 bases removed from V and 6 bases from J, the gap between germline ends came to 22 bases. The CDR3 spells CASTLLQGSTGNEQFF. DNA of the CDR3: TGTGCCAGCACCCTACTACAGGGAAGCACGGGCAATGAGCAGTTCTTC.

CDR3: CASTPVGVRTDTQYF. DNA of the CDR3: TGTGCCAGCACCCCAGTTGGCGTCCGCACAGATACGCAGTATTTT. V gene TRBV2 combines with J gene TRBJ2-3; no clear D. V lost 7 bases and J lost 1, with 15 bases in between. This CDR3 is built from 15 residues. Germline assignment: CDR1 SNHLY and CDR2 FYNNEI.

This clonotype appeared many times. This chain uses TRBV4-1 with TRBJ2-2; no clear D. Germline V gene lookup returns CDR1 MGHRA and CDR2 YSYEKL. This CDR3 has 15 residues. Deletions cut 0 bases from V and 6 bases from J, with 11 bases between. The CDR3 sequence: CASSQDWPGSGELFF. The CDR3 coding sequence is TGCGCCAGCAGCCAAGATTGGCCCGGCTCCGGGGAGCTGTTTTTT.

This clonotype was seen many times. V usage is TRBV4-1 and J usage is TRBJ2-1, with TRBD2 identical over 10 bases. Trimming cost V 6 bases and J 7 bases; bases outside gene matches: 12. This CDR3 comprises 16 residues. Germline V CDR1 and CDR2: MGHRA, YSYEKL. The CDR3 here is CASSPQQREGINEQFF. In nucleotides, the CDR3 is TGCGCCAGCAGTCCTCAGCAGCGGGAGGGGATAAATGAGCAGTTCTTC.

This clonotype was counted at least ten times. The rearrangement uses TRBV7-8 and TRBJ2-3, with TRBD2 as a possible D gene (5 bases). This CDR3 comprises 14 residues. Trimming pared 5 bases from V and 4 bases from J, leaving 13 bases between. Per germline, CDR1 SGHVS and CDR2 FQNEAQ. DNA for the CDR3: TGTGCCAGCAGCGCCGAGCCGGGGTCAGATACGCAGTATTTT. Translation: CASSAEPGSDTQYF.

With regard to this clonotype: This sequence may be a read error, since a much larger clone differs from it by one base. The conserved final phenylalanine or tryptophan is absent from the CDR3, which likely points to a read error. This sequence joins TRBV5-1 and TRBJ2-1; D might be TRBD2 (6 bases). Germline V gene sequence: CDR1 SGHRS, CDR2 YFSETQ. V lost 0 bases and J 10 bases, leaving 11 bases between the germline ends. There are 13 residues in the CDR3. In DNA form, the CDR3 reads TGCGCCAGCAGCTTGGTCCTAGCGAGAGAGCAGTTCCTC. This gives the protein CASSLVLAREQFL.

The chain's CDR3 is CASKGSDTQYF. Written as DNA, the CDR3 is TGTGCCAGCAAGGGGTCAGATACGCAGTATTTT. The rearrangement uses TRBV28 and TRBJ2-3, with a possible D match to TRBD1 (5 bases). CDR3 length equals 11 residues. V dropped 7 bases and J dropped 4 bases, with 6 bases sitting between them. CDR1 is MDHEN, CDR2 SYDVKM, per germline.

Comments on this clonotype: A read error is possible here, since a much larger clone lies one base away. CDR3 amino acids: CARSLTGQYGYTF. The CDR3 DNA sequence: TGTGCCCGCAGCTTAACGGGACAGTATGGCTACACCTTC. The chain joins TRBV11-2 to TRBJ1-2, with 7 bases identical to TRBD1. Germline lookup yields CDR1 SGHAT and CDR2 FQNNGV. The CDR3 runs 13 residues.

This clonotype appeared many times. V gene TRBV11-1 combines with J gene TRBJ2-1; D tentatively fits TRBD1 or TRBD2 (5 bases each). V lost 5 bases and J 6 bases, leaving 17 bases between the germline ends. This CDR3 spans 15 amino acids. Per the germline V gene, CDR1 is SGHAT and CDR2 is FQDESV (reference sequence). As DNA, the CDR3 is TGTGCCAGCAGCCCGACCGGGGCTTCCGGCAATGAGCAGTTCTTC. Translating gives CASSPTGASGNEQFF.

In nucleotides, the CDR3 is TGTGCCAGCAGCTTAACCGCCGGGGCTGGAGATACGCAGTATTTT. Translating it yields CASSLTAGAGDTQYF. V is TRBV13 and J is TRBJ2-3; D may match TRBD1 or TRBD2 (5 bases each). Trimming shortened V by 2 bases and J by 5 bases, and 14 bases separated the two germline ends. The CDR3 runs to 15 residues. Per germline, CDR1 PRHDT and CDR2 FYEKMQ (reference sequence).

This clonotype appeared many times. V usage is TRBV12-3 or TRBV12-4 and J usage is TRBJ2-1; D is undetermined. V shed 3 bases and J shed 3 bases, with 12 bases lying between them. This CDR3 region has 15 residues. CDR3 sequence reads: CASSFLGRYYNEQFF. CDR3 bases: TGTGCCAGCAGTTTTTTAGGGCGGTACTACAATGAGCAGTTCTTC.

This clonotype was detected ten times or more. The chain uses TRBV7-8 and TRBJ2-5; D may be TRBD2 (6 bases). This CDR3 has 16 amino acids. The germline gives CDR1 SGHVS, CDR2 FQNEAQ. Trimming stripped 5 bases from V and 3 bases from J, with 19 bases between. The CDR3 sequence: CASSARDSGLEETQYF. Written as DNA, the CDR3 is TGTGCCAGCAGCGCAAGGGACTCCGGCCTAGAAGAGACCCAGTACTTC.

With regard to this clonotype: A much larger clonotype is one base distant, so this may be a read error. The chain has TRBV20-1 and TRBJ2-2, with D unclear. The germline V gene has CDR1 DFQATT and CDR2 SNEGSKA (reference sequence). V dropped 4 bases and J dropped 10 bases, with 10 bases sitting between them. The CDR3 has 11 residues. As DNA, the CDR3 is TGCAGTGCTATACTCGCGACGGAGCTGTTTTTT. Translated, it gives CSAILATELFF.

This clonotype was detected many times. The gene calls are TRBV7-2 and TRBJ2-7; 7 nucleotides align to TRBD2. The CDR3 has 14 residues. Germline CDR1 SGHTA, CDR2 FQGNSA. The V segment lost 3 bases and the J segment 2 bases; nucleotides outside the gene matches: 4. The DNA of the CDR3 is TGTGCCAGCAGCTTGAGTAGCGGGCCCTACGAGCAGTACTTC. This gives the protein CASSLSSGPYEQYF.

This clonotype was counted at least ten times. In nucleotides, the CDR3 is TGTGCCGGGGGCCAGGGAATGAACACCGGGGAGCTGTTTTTT. Its protein product is CAGGQGMNTGELFF. V is TRBV6-1 and J is TRBJ2-2; tentative D call: TRBD1 (6 bases). V was trimmed by 11 bases and J by 1 base, leaving 14 bases between them. CDR1 is MNHNS and CDR2 is SASEGT in the germline V gene. This CDR3 is built from 14 residues.

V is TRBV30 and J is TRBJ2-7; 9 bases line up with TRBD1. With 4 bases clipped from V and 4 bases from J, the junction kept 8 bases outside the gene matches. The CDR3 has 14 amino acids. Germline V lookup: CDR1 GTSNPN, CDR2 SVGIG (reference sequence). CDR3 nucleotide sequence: TGTGCCTGGAATATGGGACAGGGAGGATACGAGCAGTACTTC. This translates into CAWNMGQGGYEQYF.